The rows below give T cell receptor beta chains drawn from one sample of a study of PD-1 blockade in classical Hodgkin lymphoma. Sequencing was performed with immunoSEQ multiplex PCR; in TCRdb, only in-frame clones are kept and a portion is missing. This table holds fewer than 90,000 clones, 89% found once. The sequencing used peripheral blood mononuclear cells (PBMCs), collected at baseline. The origin of the receptors is a human donor with classical Hodgkin lymphoma. CDR3s include the opening cysteine and the closing phenylalanine or tryptophan. D genes are given only for firm matches. Size is stated for part of the rows, as once, few or many counts, or as a class when the clone is expanded.

abundance,d_gene,j_gene,v_gene,CDR3aa,CDR3nt
NA,TRBD1,TRBJ1-3,TRBV18,CASSNTGGRDSGNTIYF,TGTGCCAGCTCCAATACAGGGGGCCGCGACTCTGGAAACACCATATATTTT
NA,TRBD1,TRBJ1-1,TRBV10-3,CAISVTGAEAFF,TGTGCCATCAGTGTGACAGGGGCTGAAGCTTTCTTT
NA,NA,TRBJ1-2,TRBV2,CASSEPEWVWGYGYTF,TGTGCCAGCAGTGAGCCAGAGTGGGTATGGGGCTATGGCTACACCTTC
once,TRBD1,TRBJ1-2,TRBV15,CATSGDRVYGYTF,TGTGCCACCAGCGGGGACAGGGTCTATGGCTACACCTTC
NA,TRBD1,TRBJ1-4,TRBV6-6,CASSYSGQKGEKLFF,TGTGCCAGCAGTTACTCGGGACAGAAGGGTGAAAAACTGTTTTTT
NA,NA,TRBJ1-2,TRBV5-8,CASSSRTPGTYGYTF,TGTGCCAGCAGCTCCCGCACCCCAGGGACCTATGGCTACACCTTC
NA,NA,TRBJ2-7,TRBV7-8,CASSLITGKSYEQYF,TGTGCCAGCAGCTTAATCACAGGGAAGTCATACGAGCAGTACTTC
NA,NA,TRBJ2-3,TRBV6-5,CASSRQGDTQYF,TGTGCCAGCAGCCGCCAAGGGGATACGCAGTATTTT
NA,TRBD2,TRBJ2-7,TRBV2,CASIRRPPGGSGSTEQYF,TGTGCCAGCATCCGGAGGCCCCCCGGCGGTAGCGGGAGTACCGAGCAGTACTTC
NA,TRBD1,TRBJ2-2,TRBV4-1,CASSQPGTGRSGELFF,TGCGCCAGCAGCCAGCCCGGGACAGGGAGGTCCGGGGAGCTGTTTTTT
NA,NA,TRBJ2-5,TRBV30,CAWSYTGMQETQYF,TGTGCCTGGAGTTACACAGGGATGCAAGAGACCCAGTACTTC
NA,NA,TRBJ2-3,TRBV18,CASSPRGRSDSTDTQYF,TGTGCCAGCTCACCCCGAGGGAGAAGTGATAGCACAGATACGCAGTATTTT
NA,TRBD1,TRBJ1-1,TRBV9,CASSTSTGGFAEAFF,TGTGCCAGCAGCACCTCGACAGGGGGCTTCGCTGAAGCTTTCTTT
NA,TRBD1,TRBJ2-7,TRBV2,CASSEAFGTGETYEQYF,TGTGCCAGCAGTGAAGCCTTCGGGACAGGGGAAACCTACGAGCAGTACTTC
NA,NA,TRBJ1-2,TRBV10-3,CAISGGHLYTF,TGTGCCATCAGTGGGGGACACTTATACACCTTC
NA,NA,TRBJ1-2,TRBV30,CAWSQGAGPTNYGYTF,TGTGCCTGGAGTCAAGGGGCAGGGCCGACGAACTATGGCTACACCTTC
many,TRBD1,TRBJ1-2,TRBV20-1,CSARQGYGYTF,TGCAGTGCGAGACAGGGGTATGGCTACACCTTC
NA,NA,TRBJ2-7,TRBV27,CASRTAGYEQYF,TGTGCCAGTCGGACCGCCGGCTACGAGCAGTACTTC
NA,NA,TRBJ1-1,TRBV2,CASRPRLNTEAFF,TGTGCCAGCAGGCCGCGGCTTAACACTGAAGCTTTCTTT
NA,NA,TRBJ1-5,TRBV6-5,CASRFPDRLNQPQHF,TGTGCCAGCAGATTCCCCGACAGGCTAAATCAGCCCCAGCATTTT
NA,TRBD1,TRBJ1-1,TRBV5-1,CASSFSQGGNTEAFF,TGCGCCAGCAGCTTTTCGCAGGGGGGAAACACTGAAGCTTTCTTT
NA,NA,TRBJ2-7,TRBV11-2,CASRELGEQYF,TGTGCCAGCAGGGAATTGGGCGAGCAGTACTTC
NA,TRBD2,TRBJ2-7,TRBV18,CASSPGLAMVSEQYF,TGTGCCAGCTCACCTGGACTAGCCATGGTCTCCGAGCAGTACTTC
NA,NA,TRBJ2-5,TRBV20-1,CSVGLETQYF,TGCAGTGTGGGCCTAGAGACCCAGTACTTC
NA,NA,TRBJ1-1,TRBV18,CASSSKGDTEAFF,TGTGCCAGCTCTTCAAAGGGGGACACTGAAGCTTTCTTT
NA,TRBD1,TRBJ1-5,TRBV2,CASRTGVGGNNQPQHF,TGTGCCAGCAGGACAGGGGTAGGCGGGAATAATCAGCCCCAGCATTTT
NA,TRBD2,TRBJ2-7,TRBV5-1,CASSSLAGGSSEQYF,TGCGCCAGCAGCTCTCTAGCGGGAGGTTCATCCGAGCAGTACTTC
NA,NA,TRBJ2-7,TRBV5-1,CASSLNRVRNEQYF,TGCGCCAGCAGCCTGAACAGGGTTAGGAACGAGCAGTACTTC
once,NA,TRBJ2-2,TRBV6-5,CASSYLTGELFF,TGTGCCAGCAGTTATCTCACCGGGGAGCTGTTTTTT
NA,NA,TRBJ1-2,TRBV5-4,CASSPGTAYGYTF,TGTGCCAGCAGCCCAGGGACTGCTTACGGCTACACCTTC
NA,NA,TRBJ1-4,TRBV7-8,CASSLPLEGGGEKLFF,TGTGCCAGCAGCTTACCGCTGGAGGGGGGAGGAGAAAAACTGTTTTTT
NA,NA,TRBJ1-2,TRBV4-1,CASSQEATQVWGYTF,TGCGCCAGCAGCCAAGAAGCGACCCAGGTATGGGGCTACACCTTC
few,NA,TRBJ2-1,TRBV7-8,CASSLGGENEQFF,TGTGCCAGCAGCTTAGGGGGAGAGAATGAGCAGTTCTTC
NA,NA,TRBJ2-3,TRBV5-4,CASSLPREAQYF,TGTGCCAGCAGCTTACCCAGGGAGGCGCAGTATTTT
NA,NA,TRBJ1-6,TRBV7-9,CASSFIGSPLHF,TGTGCCAGCAGCTTTATCGGATCACCCCTCCACTTT
NA,TRBD2,TRBJ2-7,TRBV28,CASSLAAGTSGRARAYF,TGTGCCAGCAGTTTAGCAGCGGGGACTAGCGGGAGGGCTAGGGCGTACTTC
once,NA,TRBJ2-7,TRBV5-4,CASSFNAGINHEQYF,TGTGCCAGCAGCTTTAATGCGGGAATCAACCACGAGCAGTACTTC
NA,NA,TRBJ1-4,TRBV7-8,CASSHNEKLFF,TGTGCCAGCAGTCATAATGAAAAACTGTTTTTT
NA,TRBD1,TRBJ1-2,TRBV27,CATRSDRGHRGYTF,TGTGCGACGCGGTCCGACAGGGGGCATCGGGGCTACACCTTC
NA,NA,TRBJ1-4,TRBV5-1,CASSYSAATNEKLFF,TGCGCCAGCAGCTACTCAGCGGCAACTAATGAAAAACTGTTTTTT
NA,NA,TRBJ2-1,TRBV10-3,CATSLNYNEQFF,TGTGCCACCAGTCTAAATTACAATGAGCAGTTCTTC
NA,TRBD1,TRBJ1-4,TRBV29-1,CSYLGGQALNEKLFF,TGCAGCTACCTGGGGGGACAGGCGTTAAATGAAAAACTGTTTTTT
NA,TRBD1,TRBJ1-2,TRBV28,CASRRQGLSYGYTF,TGTGCCAGCAGGAGACAGGGACTTTCCTATGGCTACACCTTC
NA,NA,TRBJ2-7,TRBV4-1,CASSLRGTPYEQYF,TGCGCCAGCAGCCTCCGGGGGACACCTTACGAGCAGTACTTC
NA,NA,TRBJ2-7,TRBV2,CASSSPLRYIYEQYF,TGTGCCAGCAGTTCCCCCCTTCGCTACATCTACGAGCAGTACTTC
NA,TRBD2,TRBJ2-7,TRBV7-2,CASSQGTSTYEQYF,TGTGCCAGCAGCCAAGGGACTAGCACCTACGAGCAGTACTTC
NA,NA,TRBJ1-5,TRBV4-1,CASSQGDQPQHF,TGCGCCAGCAGCCAAGGGGATCAGCCCCAGCATTTT
NA,TRBD2,TRBJ2-1,TRBV6-6,CASTVAGSYNEQFF,TGTGCCAGTACAGTAGCGGGATCCTACAATGAGCAGTTCTTC
NA,NA,TRBJ2-7,TRBV6-5,CASSSRSEQYF,TGTGCCAGCAGTTCCCGGAGCGAGCAGTACTTC
few,NA,TRBJ2-7,TRBV5-1,CASSAGQNYEQYF,TGCGCCAGCAGCGCAGGACAGAACTACGAGCAGTACTTC
NA,NA,TRBJ2-1,TRBV10-3,CAISGRDEQFF,TGTGCCATCAGTGGGCGAGATGAGCAGTTCTTC
NA,TRBD2,TRBJ2-7,TRBV28,CASSPPQAGVVQYF,TGTGCCAGCAGCCCGCCCCAAGCGGGAGTGGTGCAGTACTTC
NA,NA,TRBJ2-5,TRBV28,CASRSGAKTQYF,TGTGCCAGCCGGTCGGGGGCGAAGACCCAGTACTTC
NA,NA,TRBJ2-7,TRBV29-1,CSVVGGASYEQYF,TGCAGCGTTGTCGGTGGGGCCTCCTACGAGCAGTACTTC
NA,NA,TRBJ2-2,TRBV5-6,CASSSQNTGELFF,TGTGCCAGCAGCTCCCAAAACACCGGGGAGCTGTTTTTT